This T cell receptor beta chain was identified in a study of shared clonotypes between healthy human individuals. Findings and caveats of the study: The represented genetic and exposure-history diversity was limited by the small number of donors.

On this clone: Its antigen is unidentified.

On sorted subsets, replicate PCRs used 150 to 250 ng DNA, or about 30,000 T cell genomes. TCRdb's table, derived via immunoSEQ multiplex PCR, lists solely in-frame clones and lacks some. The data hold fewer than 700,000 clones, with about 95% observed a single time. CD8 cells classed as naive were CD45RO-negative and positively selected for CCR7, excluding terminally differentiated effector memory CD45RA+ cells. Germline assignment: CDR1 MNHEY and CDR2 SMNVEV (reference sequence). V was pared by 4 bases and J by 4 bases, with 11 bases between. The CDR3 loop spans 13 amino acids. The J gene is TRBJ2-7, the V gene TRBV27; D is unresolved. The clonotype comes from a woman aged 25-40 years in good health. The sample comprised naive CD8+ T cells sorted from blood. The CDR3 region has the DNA TGTGCCAGCAGTTACACCCCCCGGTACGAGCAGTACTTC. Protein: CASSYTPRYEQYF.